Many counts were recorded for the clone carrying this TCR beta chain. Its antigen remains unidentified. These data are taken from a study of T cells in Graves' hyperthyroidism and ophthalmopathy. Study outcomes and limitations: Also found in blood were most expanded thyroid clonotypes above 0.001.

J was trimmed by 7 bases and V by 7 bases; bases with no gene match: 16. The germline gives CDR1 SGHNT, CDR2 YENEEA. The CDR3 covers 15 residues. TCR beta CDR3 sequences were amplified from RNA transcripts. The HTBI primer set drove a first-round RT-PCR of the TCR CDR3. TCRdb re-called the multiplex PCR reads with MiXCR, one entry per CDR3 protein. The table records 400,000 or so distinct CDR3 sequences, roughly 15% of them present only once. Sequencing used blood. The V call is TRBV11-3, the J call TRBJ2-7, with TRBD2 identical over 7 bases. This receptor was taken from a woman in her twenties or thirties with Graves' ophthalmopathy. In DNA, the CDR3 is TGTGCCAGCAACGGGGGAAGCGGGGATCTGTATGAGCAGTACTTC. This encodes CASNGGSGDLYEQYF.